This TCR beta chain was recorded in a study of blood T cell repertoires in COVID-19. Study at large: Spain, Italy and the United States supplied samples that represented acute and convalescent COVID-19. T cells, B-cell-depleted T cells, or PBMCs provided the cDNA or gDNA that served as material.

Per the authors' pipeline: The assay estimated nucleated cells by amplifying reference gene primers. Here immunoSEQ multiplex PCR was the method, and the copy in TCRdb shows in-frame clones only, minus some. V, J and clone size derive from that table, while D and trimming were established from the DNA sequence. The table shows about 190,000 clones, with under 90% occurring only once. The V gene's germline CDR1 is LNHDA and CDR2 SQIVND (reference sequence). CDR3 size: 14 residues. V was pared by 4 bases and J by 7 bases, with 5 bases of the junction left unmatched. The chain uses TRBV19 and TRBJ2-4; the match to TRBD1 covers 9 bases. Sample: peripheral blood. This TCR came from a human donor in a cohort sampled during active COVID-19. DNA of the CDR3: TGTGCCAGTAGTAGGGGACAGGGACGGAACATTCAGTACTTC. Translating it yields CASSRGQGRNIQYF.